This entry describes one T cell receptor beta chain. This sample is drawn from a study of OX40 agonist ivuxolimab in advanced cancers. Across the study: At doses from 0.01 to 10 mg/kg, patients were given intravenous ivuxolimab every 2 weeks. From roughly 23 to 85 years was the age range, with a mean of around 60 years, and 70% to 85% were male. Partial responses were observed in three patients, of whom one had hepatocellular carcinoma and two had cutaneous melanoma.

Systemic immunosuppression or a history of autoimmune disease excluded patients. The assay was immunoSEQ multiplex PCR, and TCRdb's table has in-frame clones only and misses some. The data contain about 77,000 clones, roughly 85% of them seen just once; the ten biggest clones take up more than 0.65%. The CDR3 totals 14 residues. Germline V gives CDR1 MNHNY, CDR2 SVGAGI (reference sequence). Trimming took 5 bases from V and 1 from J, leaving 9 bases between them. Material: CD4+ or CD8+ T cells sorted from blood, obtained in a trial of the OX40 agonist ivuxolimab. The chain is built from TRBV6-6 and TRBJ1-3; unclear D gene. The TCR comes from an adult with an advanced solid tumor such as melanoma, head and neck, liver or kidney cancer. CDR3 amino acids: CASSQMGSGNTIYF. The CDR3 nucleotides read TGTGCCAGCAGTCAAATGGGATCTGGAAACACCATATATTTT.